These 25 T cell receptor beta chains were all obtained from the same sample, sequenced in a study of shared clonotypes between healthy human individuals. The method was immunoSEQ multiplex PCR; TCRdb's version includes in-frame clones alone and lacks a portion of them. The repertoire holds under 600,000 clones, approximately 95% seen once, with 0.05% to 0.07% in the top ten. Material for sequencing was naive CD4+ T cells sorted from blood. This sample's subset: CD45RA+ positively selected. Receptors originate from a young woman in good health.

The chain links TRBV29-1 to TRBJ1-1, with unresolved D. Trimming pared 4 bases from V and 0 bases from J, leaving 6 bases between. Germline V lookup: CDR1 SQVTM, CDR2 ANQGSEA. The CDR3 consists of 12 residues. The CDR3 DNA reads as TGCAGCGTTGGAAGCCTGAACACTGAAGCTTTCTTT. The encoded protein is CSVGSLNTEAFF.

This chain joins TRBV28 and TRBJ2-3; 14 bases agree with TRBD2. Trimming took 5 bases from V and 5 from J; bases not matched to a gene: 12. The CDR3 is 18 amino acids. CDR1 and CDR2 (germline): MDHEN, SYDVKM. This chain's CDR3 is CASSVGTSGSLRIDTQYF. CDR3 DNA sequence: TGTGCCAGCAGTGTTGGGACTAGCGGGAGCTTGAGGATAGATACGCAGTATTTT.

This clone was seen a single time. The chain combines TRBV18 with TRBJ2-3; possibly TRBD2 for D (6 bases). V dropped 3 bases and J dropped 1 base, with 14 bases sitting between them. CDR1 is KGHSH, CDR2 LQKENI, per germline. The CDR3 is 16 amino acids. CDR3 bases: TGTGCCAGCTCACCTGGACTTGGAGGGCGCACAGATACGCAGTATTTT. Translated: CASSPGLGGRTDTQYF.

Regarding this clone: This may be a read error: a much more frequent sequence differs by one nucleotide. The same CDR3 arises from other DNA sequences in this sample as well. This rearrangement joins TRBV5-1 to TRBJ2-5; D remains ambiguous. V dropped 2 bases and J dropped 3 bases, with 2 bases sitting between them. Germline-derived CDR1 and CDR2 are SGHRS and YFSETQ. The CDR3 spans 11 residues. The CDR3 protein is CASSFKETQYF. The CDR3 bases are TGCGCCAGCAGCTTCAAAGAGACCCAGTACTTC.

V usage is TRBV10-2 and J usage is TRBJ2-2, with 12 bases identical to TRBD1. CDR3 size: 16 residues. J was trimmed by 4 bases and V by 4 bases; bases with no gene match: 4. CDR1 and CDR2 (germline): WSHSY, SAAADI. This CDR3 is CASSGGQGASTGELFF. In DNA, the CDR3 is TGCGCCAGCAGTGGGGGACAGGGGGCTAGCACCGGGGAGCTGTTTTTT.

The chain has TRBV2 and TRBJ2-1; D remains ambiguous. CDR3 length: 17 residues. V gave up 4 bases and J gave up 0 bases, with 16 bases separating them. Germline V lookup: CDR1 SNHLY, CDR2 FYNNEI. CDR3: CASSAPTFGSSYNEQFF. The CDR3 coding sequence is TGTGCCAGCAGTGCCCCAACGTTCGGGTCCTCCTACAATGAGCAGTTCTTC.

Only one count was recorded for this clone. The rearrangement links TRBV28 to TRBJ2-5; D is perhaps TRBD1 (5 bases). Germline CDR1 is MDHEN and CDR2 is SYDVKM. The CDR3 contains 14 residues. The germline V and J ends were trimmed by 3 bases and 2 bases, with 10 bases remaining between them. CDR3 sequence reads: CASSFFRVQETQYF. The CDR3 DNA is TGTGCCAGCAGTTTTTTCAGGGTTCAAGAGACCCAGTACTTC.

The V call is TRBV6-6, the J call TRBJ1-4; 7 bases match TRBD1. CDR1 and CDR2 (germline): MNHNY, SVGAGI (reference sequence). The CDR3 length is 12 residues. V trimming: 7 bases; J trimming: 11 bases; junction bases outside the gene matches: 7. CDR3 sequence: CASTVTGLKLFF. CDR3 bases: TGTGCCAGCACGGTGACAGGGTTGAAACTGTTTTTT.

The rearrangement joins TRBV7-9 to TRBJ1-1, with D possibly being TRBD1 (5 bases). This CDR3 has 13 amino acids. Germline CDR1 and CDR2: SEHNR and FQNEAQ (reference sequence). The V end lost 10 bases, the J end lost 10 bases, and 22 bases lay between the germline ends. CDR3 region: CATSAGAGSLAFF. As DNA, the CDR3 is TGTGCCACCTCAGCCGGGGCAGGGAGTTTAGCTTTCTTT.

The chain uses TRBV5-4 and TRBJ2-3; D is uncertain. The CDR3 consists of 15 residues. The V and J ends lost 1 base and 0 bases respectively, with 9 bases between them. Per the germline V gene, CDR1 is SGHNT and CDR2 is YYREEE (reference sequence). CDR3 region: CASSLRQQSTDTQYF. The CDR3 nucleotides read TGTGCCAGCAGCTTGCGACAACAGAGCACAGATACGCAGTATTTT.

The V gene is TRBV30, the J gene TRBJ2-1; possible D gene TRBD2, 6 bases. Germline V CDR1 and CDR2: GTSNPN, SVGIG (reference sequence). Trimming removed 1 base at V and 2 bases at J, with 18 bases between. The CDR3 runs 17 residues. CDR3 amino acids: CAWSEPSSGLTYNEQFF. In nucleotides, the CDR3 is TGTGCCTGGAGTGAGCCCTCCTCGGGACTTACCTACAATGAGCAGTTCTTC.

The chain employs TRBV7-8 and TRBJ2-3; D gene unclear. Germline values: CDR1 SGHVS, CDR2 FQNEAQ. The CDR3 length is 15 residues. V lost 4 bases and J lost 2, with 13 bases in between. The CDR3 bases are TGTGCCAGCAGCTCCTACTTAGGAGACACAGATACGCAGTATTTT. Translation gives CASSSYLGDTDTQYF.

The V call is TRBV12-5, the J call TRBJ1-5, with D hard to call. This CDR3 is built from 16 residues. V lost 2 bases and J 2 bases, leaving 13 bases between the germline ends. Germline CDR1 is LGHNT and CDR2 is FRNRAP. CDR3 in DNA: TGTGCTAGTGGTTTGTTTGTTGGGAGCGGCAATCAGCCCCAGCATTTT. Its protein is CASGLFVGSGNQPQHF.

The chain carries TRBV18 and TRBJ2-7; 14 bases are a match to TRBD2. CDR3 length: 17 amino acids. J gave up 4 bases and V 3 bases, and 8 bases lay outside the gene matches. Germline CDR1 reads KGHSH; CDR2 reads LQKENI. CDR3 bases: TGTGCCAGCTCACCTCACTCGGGACTAGCGGGAGTATACGAGCAGTACTTC. Translation gives CASSPHSGLAGVYEQYF.

V gene TRBV7-2 combines with J gene TRBJ2-4; maybe TRBD2 (6 bases). V was shortened by 5 bases and J by 7 bases, with 18 bases between the two germline ends. CDR1 SGHTA and CDR2 FQGNSA come from the germline V gene. The CDR3 contains 15 residues. The CDR3 nucleotides are TGTGCCAGCAGCCCCCGGGGGTCCTTAGAGAACATTCAGTACTTC. Protein product: CASSPRGSLENIQYF.

V usage is TRBV7-9 and J usage is TRBJ1-1, with D possibly TRBD1 on 6 matching bases. V dropped 1 base and J dropped 5 bases, with 26 bases sitting between them. This CDR3 spans 19 amino acids. CDR1 and CDR2 from the germline V gene are SEHNR and FQNEAQ (reference sequence). CDR3 coding DNA: TGTGCCAGCAGCTTAGGTACCCTTCGCGGGGGCAGTGTCTCGACTGAAGCTTTCTTT. Protein product: CASSLGTLRGGSVSTEAFF.

This chain links TRBV9 with TRBJ1-1, with 7 bases matching TRBD1. The CDR3 consists of 14 residues. CDR1 SGDLS and CDR2 YYNGEE come from the germline V gene. V was clipped by 2 bases and J by 1 base; unmatched bases: 2. Here the CDR3 reads CASSVGTENTEAFF. The CDR3 nucleotides read TGTGCCAGCAGCGTCGGGACAGAGAACACTGAAGCTTTCTTT.

The rearrangement links TRBV18 to TRBJ1-1, with D tentatively TRBD1 (5 bases). CDR1 and CDR2 from the germline V gene are KGHSH and LQKENI. The ends were cut back, 3 bases at V and 0 bases at J, with 11 bases in the middle. CDR3 length: 15 residues. DNA for the CDR3: TGTGCCAGCTCACCGATGGGACGGTTGAACACTGAAGCTTTCTTT. Translation: CASSPMGRLNTEAFF.

This sequence joins TRBV27 and TRBJ1-2, with D tentatively TRBD1 (5 bases). This CDR3 spans 16 amino acids. Per germline, CDR1 MNHEY and CDR2 SMNVEV (reference sequence). Trimming left V 6 bases short and J 8 bases short, with 25 bases between. CDR3 sequence (DNA): TGTGCCAGCAGCCCGGCTGTGACAGCCCCTACGGGAGGCTACACCTTC. Protein: CASSPAVTAPTGGYTF.

The chain uses TRBV6-5 and TRBJ1-1; the match to TRBD1 covers 7 bases. The germline gives CDR1 MNHEY, CDR2 SVGAGI. CDR3 length equals 15 residues. The V segment lost 5 bases and the J segment 4 bases; nucleotides outside the gene matches: 10. The CDR3 protein is CASSKRQGKITEAFF. CDR3 sequence (DNA): TGTGCCAGCAGTAAACGACAGGGAAAGATCACTGAAGCTTTCTTT.

The J gene is TRBJ2-1, the V gene TRBV10-2; D is tentatively TRBD1 or TRBD2 (6 bases each). Germline CDR1 WSHSY, CDR2 SAAADI. This CDR3 is built from 15 residues. The V end was cut by 4 bases, the J end by 4 bases, with 14 bases between. Written as DNA, the CDR3 is TGCGCCAGCAGTGTTTCTGGGGGGCAATACAATGAGCAGTTCTTC. It yields the protein CASSVSGGQYNEQFF.

This chain links TRBV11-1 with TRBJ2-1; perhaps TRBD2 as D (7 bases). The CDR3 runs to 17 residues. Germline CDR1 is SGHAT and CDR2 is FQDESV (reference sequence). V lost 1 base to trimming and J lost 0 bases, with 13 bases between them. The CDR3 protein is CASSLGGGGSSYNEQFF. The CDR3 DNA is TGTGCCAGCAGCTTAGGGGGGGGCGGAAGCTCCTACAATGAGCAGTTCTTC.

The V and J genes are TRBV7-9 and TRBJ2-3, with TRBD2 matching over 7 bases. V lost 5 bases, J lost 2 bases, and 10 bases stayed unmatched. The V gene's germline CDR1 is SEHNR and CDR2 FQNEAQ (reference sequence). This CDR3 region has 16 residues. CDR3 region: CASSQIAGTPTDTQYF. The CDR3 nucleotides read TGTGCCAGCAGCCAAATAGCGGGTACACCCACAGATACGCAGTATTTT.

The sample holds one count of this clone. Other DNA sequences in the same sample also yield this CDR3. The chain has TRBV28 and TRBJ1-1; no clear D gene. This CDR3 is built from 13 residues. The germline V gene has CDR1 MDHEN and CDR2 SYDVKM. The V gene lost 5 bases and the J gene lost 1 base, with 8 bases spanning the gap. CDR3: CASSRTENTEAFF. The CDR3 DNA reads TGTGCCAGCAGTCGGACGGAGAACACTGAAGCTTTCTTT.

This clone was detected once. CDR3 sequence (DNA): TGTGCCAGCAGTCCTTCAACAGGGTGGGGCAATCAGCCCCAGCATTTT. Protein product: CASSPSTGWGNQPQHF. The rearrangement joins TRBV27 to TRBJ1-5, with D possibly matching TRBD1 (6 bases). V lost 5 bases and J 2 bases, leaving 16 bases between the germline ends. Germline-derived CDR1 and CDR2 are MNHEY and SMNVEV (reference sequence). CDR3 size: 16 residues.